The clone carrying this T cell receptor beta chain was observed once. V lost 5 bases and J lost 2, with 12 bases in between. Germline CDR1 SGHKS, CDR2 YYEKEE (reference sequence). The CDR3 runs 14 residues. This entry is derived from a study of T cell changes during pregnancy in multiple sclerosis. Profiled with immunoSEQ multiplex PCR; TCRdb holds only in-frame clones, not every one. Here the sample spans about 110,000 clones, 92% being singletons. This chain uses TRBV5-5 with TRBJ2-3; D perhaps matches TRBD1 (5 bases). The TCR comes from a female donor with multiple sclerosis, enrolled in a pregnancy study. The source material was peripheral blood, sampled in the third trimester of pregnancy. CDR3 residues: CASRLTASTDTQYF. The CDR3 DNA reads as TGTGCCAGCAGGCTGACAGCCTCCACAGATACGCAGTATTTT.